This entry concerns a single T cell receptor (beta chain). Other DNA sequences from this sample encode an identical CDR3 as well. Here immunoSEQ multiplex PCR was the method, and the copy in TCRdb shows in-frame clones only, minus some. This sample has more than 55,000 clones; approximately 92% occur once, and the top ten carry under 0.95%. The CDR3 is 14 residues long. V lost 4 bases, J lost 7 bases, and 6 bases stayed unmatched. Germline CDR1 reads SGHTA; CDR2 reads FQGTGA. This record comes from a study of T cell changes during pregnancy in multiple sclerosis. The material was peripheral blood, obtained in the first trimester of pregnancy. This sequence joins TRBV7-3 and TRBJ2-1, with TRBD1 matching over 8 bases. The source of this sequence is a female donor with multiple sclerosis, enrolled in a pregnancy study. CDR3 bases: TGTGCCAGCAGCTCGGCAGGGGGCTTAAATGAGCAGTTCTTC. Translation gives CASSSAGGLNEQFF.